The TCR beta chain under discussion was sequenced for a study of T cells in women clearing cervical HPV infection. Concerning this clone: The read terminates 3 residues ahead of where the CDR3 ends, so the germline J gene completes it.

TCRdb's table, derived via immunoSEQ multiplex PCR, lists solely in-frame clones and lacks some. This sample contains around 28,000 clones. The V and J ends lost 2 bases and 4 bases, in that order; junction bases with no gene match: 6. In germline, CDR1 is SGHDN, CDR2 FVKESK. The CDR3 is 15 amino acids. The rearrangement links TRBV14 to TRBJ2-3; 7 bases are a match to TRBD2. The sequencing sample was made of blood buffy coat. This receptor was obtained from a woman between 18 and 70 years old with a cervical HPV16 infection that either progressed to CIN3+ or cleared (not recorded which). CDR3 bases read: TGTGCCAGCAGCCAATGGGCGGGAGACGCAGATACG. It specifies CASSQWAGDADT. The CDR3, in full, reads CASSQWAGDADTQYF.